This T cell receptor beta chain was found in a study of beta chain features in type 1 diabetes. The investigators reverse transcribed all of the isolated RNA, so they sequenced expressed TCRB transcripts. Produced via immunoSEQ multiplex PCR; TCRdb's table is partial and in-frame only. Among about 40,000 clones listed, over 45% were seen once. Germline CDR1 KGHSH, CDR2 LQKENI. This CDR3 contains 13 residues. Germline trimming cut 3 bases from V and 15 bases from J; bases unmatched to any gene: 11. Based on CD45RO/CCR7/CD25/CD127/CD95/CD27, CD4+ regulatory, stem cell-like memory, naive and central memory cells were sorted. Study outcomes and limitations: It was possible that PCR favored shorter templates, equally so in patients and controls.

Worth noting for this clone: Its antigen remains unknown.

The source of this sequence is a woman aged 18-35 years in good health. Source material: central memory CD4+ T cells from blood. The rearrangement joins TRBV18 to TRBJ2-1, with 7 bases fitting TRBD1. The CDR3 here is CASSPGTEKSPFF. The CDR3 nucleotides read TGTGCCAGCTCACCTGGGACAGAGAAAAGTCCGTTCTTC.